This T cell receptor (beta chain) was profiled in a study of cytomegalovirus exposure and HLA in healthy donors. With respect to this clone: This CDR3 is also generated by other DNA sequences in the sample.

Vbeta (60) and Jbeta (13) primers were used in the PCR. Clones were sequenced by immunoSEQ multiplex PCR, and TCRdb holds only the in-frame ones, with some missing. This sample has about 180,000 clones, with 85% found just once. Germline V gene lookup returns CDR1 MNHEY and CDR2 SMNVEV (reference sequence). Trimming shortened V by 4 bases and J by 7 bases, and 13 bases separated the two germline ends. The CDR3 spans 13 residues. Sequenced input: PBMCs. This clonotype was obtained from a boy between 2 and 10 years old in good health and CMV-seronegative. The genes are TRBV27 and TRBJ1-2; weak D call: TRBD1 (6 bases). The CDR3 loop reads CASSSQGRGGYTF. The CDR3 DNA sequence: TGTGCCAGCAGTTCCCAGGGGAGGGGTGGCTACACCTTC.